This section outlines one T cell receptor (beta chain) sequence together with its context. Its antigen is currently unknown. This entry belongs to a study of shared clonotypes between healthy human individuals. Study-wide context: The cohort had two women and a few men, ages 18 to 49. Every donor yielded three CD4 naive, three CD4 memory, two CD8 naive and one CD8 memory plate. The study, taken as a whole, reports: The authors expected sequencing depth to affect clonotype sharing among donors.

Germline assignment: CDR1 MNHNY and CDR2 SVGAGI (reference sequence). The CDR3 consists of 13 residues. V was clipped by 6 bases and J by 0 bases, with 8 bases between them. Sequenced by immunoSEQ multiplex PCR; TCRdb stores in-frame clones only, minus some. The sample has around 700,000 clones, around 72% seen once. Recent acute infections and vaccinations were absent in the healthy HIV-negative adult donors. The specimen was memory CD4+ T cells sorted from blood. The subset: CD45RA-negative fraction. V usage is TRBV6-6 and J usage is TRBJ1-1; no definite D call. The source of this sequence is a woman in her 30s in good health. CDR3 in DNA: TGTGCCAGCAGGCCGACCCTGAACACTGAAGCTTTCTTT. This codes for CASRPTLNTEAFF.